Below are 14 T cell receptor beta chains sequenced from a single sample in a study of T-cell memory formation after mild COVID-19. TCRdb used MiXCR to reprocess the 5' RACE reads, holding one entry per CDR3 protein. Of approximately 340,000 distinct CDR3 sequences listed, around a sixth were seen once; the top ten hold under 25%. What was sequenced was PBMCs or a T cell subset sorted from them (not recorded which). Source of these receptors: a man between 18 and 29 years old who had mild COVID-19 (a few samples of this study predate the infection). Cell type and time point are not known.

This clonotype was seen only a few times. The rearrangement links TRBV6-5 to TRBJ1-1; TRBD1 might be the D (5 bases). The V gene lost 0 bases and the J gene lost 4 bases, with 9 bases spanning the gap. Germline lookup yields CDR1 MNHEY and CDR2 SVGAGI. The length of the CDR3 is 14 residues. The DNA for the CDR3 is TGTGCCAGCAGTTACTCGCAGGGTGGCACTGAAGCTTTCTTT. Encoded protein: CASSYSQGGTEAFF.

This clonotype was detected only a few times. The rearrangement links TRBV29-1 to TRBJ1-1; a possible D gene is TRBD1 (5 bases). V lost 7 bases and J 2 bases, leaving 17 bases between the germline ends. There are 14 residues in the CDR3. The germline V gene encodes CDR1 SQVTM and CDR2 ANQGSEA. The CDR3 region is CSAAAGTANTEAFF. In DNA form, the CDR3 reads TGCAGCGCCGCGGCCGGGACGGCAAACACTGAAGCTTTCTTT.

This chain connects TRBV12-3 or TRBV12-4 to TRBJ2-2; 7 nucleotides agree with TRBD2. V trimming: 7 bases; J trimming: 2 bases; junction bases outside the gene matches: 7. This CDR3 region has 15 residues. The CDR3 nucleotides are TGTGCCAGCACTCGGGCGGGGGAAAACACCGGGGAGCTGTTTTTT. Encoded protein: CASTRAGENTGELFF.

The chain uses TRBV19 and TRBJ2-5, with 9 bases identical to TRBD1. J was trimmed by 4 bases and V by 5 bases; bases with no gene match: 11. This CDR3 has 16 residues. CDR1 is LNHDA and CDR2 is SQIVND in the germline V gene (reference sequence). The CDR3: CASSPTTGGSGETQYF. DNA of the CDR3: TGTGCCAGTAGTCCGACGACAGGGGGTAGCGGAGAGACCCAGTACTTC.

The rearrangement uses TRBV4-2 and TRBJ1-2, with 10 bases lining up with TRBD1. Germline CDR1 and CDR2: LGHNA and YNFKEQ. V lost 4 bases to trimming and J lost 5 bases; unmatched junction nucleotides: 10. The CDR3 covers 16 residues. CDR3 bases: TGTGCCAGCAGCCGGGCTGGGACAGGGGTAGAATATGGCTACACCTTC. Its protein product is CASSRAGTGVEYGYTF.

This clonotype was counted at least ten times. The chain employs TRBV2 and TRBJ2-7; 7 bases agree with TRBD1. Unmatched junction bases numbered 5, after V lost 3 bases and J lost 0 bases. This CDR3 has 15 residues. Per the germline V gene, CDR1 is SNHLY and CDR2 is FYNNEI. The CDR3 reads CASSEGQFYSYEQYF. CDR3 nucleotide sequence: TGTGCCAGCAGTGAGGGACAGTTCTACTCCTACGAGCAGTACTTC.

This clonotype was counted between two and nine times. The chain carries TRBV10-3 and TRBJ2-7; D is ambiguous. Trimming left V 2 bases short and J 4 bases short, with 15 bases between. This CDR3 contains 15 residues. Germline assignment: CDR1 ENHRY and CDR2 SYGVKD. This CDR3 is CAISEGPVATYEQYV. CDR3 in DNA: TGTGCCATCAGTGAGGGTCCAGTGGCCACGTACGAGCAGTACGTC.

This clonotype appeared a few times. The rearrangement joins TRBV10-3 to TRBJ2-7; 9 bases are a match to TRBD1. J lost 5 bases, V lost 4 bases, and 6 bases had no gene match. This CDR3 is built from 14 residues. The germline gives CDR1 ENHRY, CDR2 SYGVKD. CDR3 DNA sequence: TGTGCCATCAGTGGGGGGACAGGGATCAACGAGCAGTACTTC. Its protein product is CAISGGTGINEQYF.

The sample holds many counts of this clonotype. V gene TRBV20-1 combines with J gene TRBJ1-1, with D tentatively TRBD1 (5 bases). The CDR3 runs 15 residues. The V gene's germline CDR1 is DFQATT and CDR2 SNEGSKA (reference sequence). V was clipped by 2 bases and J by 3 bases, with 16 bases between them. CDR3: CSARSGGRRDTEAFF. The CDR3 bases are TGCAGTGCTAGATCGGGGGGAAGACGGGACACTGAAGCTTTCTTT.

This clonotype was seen only a few times. The rearrangement uses TRBV18 and TRBJ2-3; D perhaps matches TRBD1 (5 bases). Between the trimmed V and J ends, which lost 3 bases and 6 bases, there was a span of 10 bases. The CDR3 is made up of 13 amino acids. Germline values: CDR1 KGHSH, CDR2 LQKENI. CDR3 loop: CASSPYKGDTQYF. The CDR3 DNA reads as TGTGCCAGCTCACCTTATAAGGGGGATACGCAGTATTTT.

This clonotype was observed a handful of times. The V call is TRBV5-1, the J call TRBJ2-1; 10 bases map to TRBD2. Germline assignment: CDR1 SGHRS and CDR2 YFSETQ. The V gene end was trimmed by 3 bases and the J gene end by 1 base; junction bases not matched to a gene: 7. The CDR3 is 17 amino acids. The CDR3 here is CASSWGVAGGSYNEQFF. The CDR3 coding sequence is TGCGCCAGCAGCTGGGGCGTAGCGGGGGGTTCCTACAATGAGCAGTTCTTC. Full variable domain (missing parts from reference TRBV5-1 and TRBJ2-1): KAGVTQTPRYLIKTRGQQVTLSCSPISGHRSVSWYQQTPGQGLQFLFEYFSETQRNKGNFPGRFSGRQFSNSRSEMNVSTLELGDSALYLCASSWGVAGGSYNEQFFGPGTRLTVL.

This clonotype was counted between two and nine times. The genes are TRBV5-1 and TRBJ1-3, with D maybe TRBD1 (6 bases). Between the trimmed V and J ends, which lost 3 bases and 3 bases, there was a span of 10 bases. The V gene's germline CDR1 is SGHRS and CDR2 YFSETQ. CDR3 length: 14 amino acids. The CDR3 DNA sequence: TGCGCCAGCAGCTCCCAGGGGTTTGGAAACACCATATATTTT. Its protein is CASSSQGFGNTIYF.

This clonotype has a count of ten or more. This chain uses TRBV5-1 with TRBJ2-3; D might be TRBD2 (6 bases). The germline V gene has CDR1 SGHRS and CDR2 YFSETQ. This CDR3 has 14 amino acids. V was shortened by 8 bases and J by 2 bases, with 15 bases between the two germline ends. CDR3 in amino acids: CASNSGPNTDTQYF. For the CDR3, the DNA is TGCGCCAGTAATAGCGGCCCTAACACAGATACGCAGTATTTT.

The chain couples TRBV5-1 to TRBJ1-1, with D maybe TRBD1 (5 bases). The CDR3 loop spans 15 amino acids. Trimming removed 0 bases from V and 6 bases from J, with 15 bases in between. Germline V CDR1 and CDR2: SGHRS, YFSETQ. The CDR3 region has the DNA TGCGCCAGCAGCTTGGAGTGGGGAGGGGTAGCTGAAGCTTTCTTT. Translating it yields CASSLEWGGVAEAFF.